The rows below give T cell receptor beta chains drawn from one sample of a study of blood T cell repertoires in COVID-19. The table came from immunoSEQ multiplex PCR; TCRdb's copy has only in-frame clones and leaves some out. This table holds hundreds of thousands of clones, roughly 90% found once. Sequencing was done on a sample of PBMCs or T cells enriched from blood (not recorded which). The receptors here all came from a man aged 55 to 70 who had recovered from COVID-19. CDR3s include the opening cysteine and the closing phenylalanine or tryptophan. Fields, in order: V gene, D gene, clone size, J gene, CDR3 protein, CDR3 DNA. D genes are given only for firm matches. Size is omitted from some rows. Given values are once, few, many or a class for expanded clones.

TRBV19	-	-	TRBJ1-2	CASTGLYGYTF	TGTGCCAGCACAGGGCTCTATGGCTACACCTTC
TRBV10-3	-	-	TRBJ2-5	CAISETGGRGQETQYF	TGTGCCATCAGTGAGACGGGGGGCCGAGGGCAAGAGACCCAGTACTTC
TRBV9	-	-	TRBJ1-2	CASSGQQGRDGYTF	TGTGCCAGCAGCGGGCAACAGGGCAGAGATGGCTACACCTTC
TRBV4-1	TRBD1	-	TRBJ1-1	CASSYDRGTEAFF	TGCGCCAGCAGCTATGACAGGGGCACTGAAGCTTTCTTT
TRBV27	-	-	TRBJ2-3	CASSLELHYTDTQYF	TGTGCCAGCAGTTTGGAGCTCCACTACACAGATACGCAGTATTTT
TRBV4-2	-	-	TRBJ1-3	CASSPLAGQRSGNTIYF	TGTGCCAGCAGCCCCTTAGCGGGGCAGCGCTCTGGAAACACCATATATTTT
TRBV10-3	TRBD2	-	TRBJ2-1	CAITPDLGTSGVDEQFF	TGTGCCATCACCCCGGACCTCGGGACTAGCGGGGTCGATGAGCAGTTCTTC
TRBV3-1/TRBV3-2	-	once	TRBJ1-3	CASSLSDGNTIYF	TGTGCCAGCAGCCTGAGTGATGGAAACACCATATATTTT
TRBV7-9	TRBD1	-	TRBJ1-4	CASSSQGGTNEKLFF	TGTGCCAGCAGCTCGCAGGGGGGTACTAATGAAAAACTGTTTTTT
TRBV7-2	-	-	TRBJ2-5	CASSPPAQETQYF	TGTGCCAGCAGCCCTCCTGCCCAGGAGACCCAGTACTTC
TRBV4-1	TRBD1	-	TRBJ2-7	CASSQPGQVSYEQYF	TGCGCCAGCAGCCAGCCGGGACAGGTCTCCTACGAGCAGTACTTC
TRBV2	-	-	TRBJ2-7	CASSTRRGTGGGEQYF	TGTGCCAGCAGCACTCGAAGGGGGACGGGAGGTGGCGAGCAGTACTTC
TRBV5-1	-	few	TRBJ1-3	CASSLVGGSLIGNTIYF	TGCGCCAGCAGCTTGGTAGGGGGTTCCTTAATCGGAAACACCATATATTTT
TRBV2	TRBD2	-	TRBJ2-2	CASKERGSTGELFF	TGTGCCAGCAAGGAGCGGGGTTCCACCGGGGAGCTGTTTTTT
TRBV2	-	-	TRBJ1-4	CASSETVYEKLFF	TGTGCCAGCAGCGAGACAGTATATGAAAAACTGTTTTTT
TRBV3-1/TRBV3-2	-	once	TRBJ2-3	CASSPGSFADTQYF	TGTGCCAGCAGCCCCGGGTCGTTCGCAGATACGCAGTATTTT
TRBV9	-	-	TRBJ1-3	CASSVADDFSGNTIYF	TGTGCCAGCAGCGTAGCTGACGACTTCTCTGGAAACACCATATATTTT
TRBV4-1	-	-	TRBJ2-6	CASSQDRGSGANVLTF	TGCGCCAGCAGCCAAGATCGAGGGTCGGGGGCCAACGTCCTGACTTTC
TRBV6-5	-	-	TRBJ2-7	CASSYGGQSYEQYF	TGTGCCAGCAGTTACGGCGGACAGTCCTACGAGCAGTACTTC
TRBV18	TRBD1	-	TRBJ1-2	CASSPSRDRGGGYTF	TGTGCCAGCTCACCGTCCCGGGACAGGGGAGGTGGCTACACCTTC
TRBV21-1	-	-	TRBJ2-7	CASSTTGSYEQYF	TGTGCCAGCAGCACGACAGGTTCCTACGAGCAGTACTTC
TRBV30	-	-	TRBJ2-7	CAWSVGGATPYEQYF	TGTGCCTGGAGTGTTGGCGGGGCGACCCCCTACGAGCAGTACTTC
TRBV9	-	-	TRBJ1-4	CASSDLTGRGEKLFF	TGTGCCAGCAGCGACCTAACAGGGCGCGGTGAAAAACTGTTTTTT
TRBV6-1	TRBD2	-	TRBJ2-2	CASSERGTRGSSDGELFF	TGTGCCAGCAGTGAGAGAGGGACTAGGGGGTCGAGTGACGGGGAGCTGTTTTTT
TRBV7-2	TRBD2	-	TRBJ2-1	CASSKDGLAHYNEQFF	TGTGCCAGCAGCAAGGACGGACTAGCGCATTACAATGAGCAGTTCTTC
TRBV5-4	-	-	TRBJ2-7	CASSFLSEQYF	TGTGCCAGCAGCTTTCTTTCCGAGCAGTACTTC
TRBV19	TRBD1	-	TRBJ1-6	CASSSGTGINSPLHF	TGTGCCAGTAGTTCCGGGACAGGGATTAATTCACCCCTCCACTTT
TRBV27	TRBD1	-	TRBJ1-1	CASSSGGRTEAFF	TGTGCCAGCAGCTCAGGGGGCAGAACTGAAGCTTTCTTT
TRBV12-5	TRBD1	-	TRBJ1-2	CASGLRQGGYTF	TGTGCTAGTGGTTTGCGACAGGGTGGCTACACCTTC
TRBV7-9	TRBD1	-	TRBJ1-2	CASSARQGTNYGYTF	TGTGCCAGCAGCGCCAGACAGGGAACTAACTATGGCTACACCTTC
TRBV2	-	-	TRBJ2-7	CASRGGPYEQYF	TGTGCCAGTAGGGGGGGGCCGTACGAGCAGTACTTC
TRBV6-5	TRBD2	-	TRBJ2-2	CASSYSPGLGTGELFF	TGTGCCAGCAGTTACTCACCGGGACTAGGGACCGGGGAGCTGTTTTTT
TRBV7-6	TRBD1	-	TRBJ2-1	CASSFGTGARNEQFF	TGTGCCAGCAGCTTTGGGACAGGGGCGAGAAATGAGCAGTTCTTC
TRBV3-1/TRBV3-2	-	-	TRBJ1-3	CASSLQGSGNTIYF	TGTGCCAGCAGTCTCCAGGGTTCTGGAAACACCATATATTTT
TRBV5-5	-	-	TRBJ1-4	CASSFRRGSTNEKLFF	TGTGCCAGCAGCTTTCGTCGCGGATCAACTAATGAAAAACTGTTTTTT
TRBV4-1	-	-	TRBJ2-7	CASSQGLRQGHYEQYF	TGCGCCAGCAGCCAAGGCCTGCGGCAGGGACACTACGAGCAGTACTTC
TRBV4-1	TRBD2	-	TRBJ2-1	CASSALAGSYNEQFF	TGCGCCAGCAGCGCACTAGCGGGATCCTACAATGAGCAGTTCTTC
TRBV5-4	-	-	TRBJ1-1	CASSSDGGGYTEAFF	TGTGCCAGCAGCAGTGACGGGGGAGGGTACACTGAAGCTTTCTTT
TRBV18	-	-	TRBJ1-2	CASSPSGQYGYTF	TGTGCCAGCTCACCCAGCGGGCAGTATGGCTACACCTTC